A single sample gave rise to the 27 T cell receptor beta chains below, sequenced in a study of metastatic and nonmetastatic thyroid tumors. No treatment of any kind had been given to any patient before thyroid surgery. MiXCR re-clonotyped the PCR reads for TCRdb. The table includes about 39,000 clones, 15% to 20% detected once. Sequenced: blood. All receptors derive from a female donor with papillary thyroid cancer or a benign thyroid nodule (not recorded which). Some clones in this sample may be carry-over from other donors' samples.

The chain joins TRBV19 to TRBJ1-2; a weak D match, TRBD1 (5 bases). Trimming stripped 8 bases from V and 8 bases from J, with 18 bases between. This CDR3 comprises 13 residues. Looked up from germline, CDR1 is LNHDA and CDR2 is SQIVND (reference sequence). CDR3: CASGGGYKGGYTF. As DNA, the CDR3 is TGTGCCAGTGGCGGGGGATACAAAGGGGGCTACACCTTC. Looking up the rest from reference TRBV19 and TRBJ1-2 gives the full variable domain: DGGITQSPKYLFRKEGQNVTLSCEQNLNHDAMYWYRQDPGQGLRLIYYSQIVNDFQKGDIAEGYSVSREKKESFPLTVTSAQKNPTAFYLCASGGGYKGGYTFGSGTRLTVV.

This clone has ten or more counts. The rearrangement links TRBV7-3 to TRBJ2-2, with TRBD1 as a possible D gene (6 bases). V lost 5 bases, J lost 6 bases, and 13 bases lay in between. The CDR3 sequence is 14 residues long. Germline lookup yields CDR1 SGHTA and CDR2 FQGTGA. The CDR3 nucleotides read TGTGCCAGCAGCCCATCAACAGGGCCCGGGGAGCTGTTTTTT. As protein: CASSPSTGPGELFF.

This chain links TRBV5-1 with TRBJ2-7; 8 bases are a match to TRBD2. The J segment lost 5 bases and the V segment lost 0 bases, leaving 7 bases of the junction unmatched. The germline V gene has CDR1 SGHRS and CDR2 YFSETQ. This CDR3 is built from 15 residues. In DNA, the CDR3 is TGCGCCAGCAGCTTGGCGTCGGGAGGGCAAAACGAGCAGTACTTC. It is translated as CASSLASGGQNEQYF. Supplemented by reference TRBV5-1 and TRBJ2-7, the full variable domain reads KAGVTQTPRYLIKTRGQQVTLSCSPISGHRSVSWYQQTPGQGLQFLFEYFSETQRNKGNFPGRFSGRQFSNSRSEMNVSTLELGDSALYLCASSLASGGQNEQYFGPGTRLTVT.

This chain connects TRBV12-3 or TRBV12-4 to TRBJ1-1; possibly TRBD1 for D (6 bases). V was shortened by 6 bases and J by 3 bases, with 17 bases between the two germline ends. The CDR3 has 15 amino acids. The CDR3 DNA is TGTGCCAGCAGACAGGGACCCGCGGGGTACACTGAAGCTTTCTTT. Protein product: CASRQGPAGYTEAFF.

This clone was observed at least ten times. This sequence joins TRBV9 and TRBJ1-3; 9 bases are a match to TRBD1. The CDR3 contains 15 residues. The trim removed 0 bases at V and 4 bases at J, leaving 2 bases unmatched. In germline, CDR1 is SGDLS, CDR2 YYNGEE. CDR3 bases: TGTGCCAGCAGCGTAGAAGGGACAGGGGGAAACACCATATATTTT. It translates to CASSVEGTGGNTIYF.

This clone was observed a handful of times. With a much larger clone just one base away, this may be a read error. The CDR3 does not close with the conserved phenylalanine or tryptophan, likely indicating a read error. The gene calls are TRBV27 and TRBJ2-1, with a weak D call TRBD1 (6 bases). Trimming took off 5 bases at V and 7 bases at J, with 6 bases between the two ends. Germline V CDR1 and CDR2: MNHEY, SMNVEV (reference sequence). The CDR3 extends over 11 amino acids. For the CDR3, the DNA is TGTGCCAGCAGTCAGGGGAATGAGCAGTTCCTC. Translating gives CASSQGNEQFL.

This chain joins TRBV20-1 and TRBJ1-4; a possible D gene is TRBD1 (5 bases). Trimming removed 2 bases at V and 4 bases at J, with 11 bases between. Germline values: CDR1 DFQATT, CDR2 SNEGSKA (reference sequence). There are 14 residues in the CDR3. CDR3 bases: TGCAGTGCTAGATATGGACATCTTAATGAAAAACTGTTTTTT. Residues: CSARYGHLNEKLFF.

This clone was seen ten or more times. V gene TRBV24-1 combines with J gene TRBJ2-1, with a tentative D call TRBD2 (7 bases). The CDR3 length is 14 residues. Germline V gives CDR1 KGHDR, CDR2 SFDVKD. V lost 1 base and J 8 bases, leaving 11 bases between the germline ends. The CDR3 DNA sequence: TGTGCCACCAGTGATTTTCGGGGGGCGCATGAGCAGTTCTTC. This translates into CATSDFRGAHEQFF.

This clone was seen many times. DNA of the CDR3: TGTGCCAGCAAGGGAGTTTTACCCAACAATGAGCAGTTCTTC. This gives the protein CASKGVLPNNEQFF. The chain links TRBV2 to TRBJ2-1; possibly TRBD2 for D (5 bases). Germline values: CDR1 SNHLY, CDR2 FYNNEI. V was pared by 7 bases and J by 5 bases, with 15 bases between. The CDR3 has 14 amino acids.

The chain combines TRBV5-5 with TRBJ1-5, with D possibly being TRBD1 (6 bases). From germline, CDR1 is SGHKS and CDR2 YYEKEE (reference sequence). This CDR3 is 14 amino acids long. The V gene lost 2 bases and the J gene lost 6 bases, with 12 bases spanning the gap. DNA for the CDR3: TGTGCCAGCAGCTTTTCGGCAGGGGTTCAGCCCCAGCATTTT. Residues: CASSFSAGVQPQHF.

This clone occurred many times. V gene TRBV25-1 combines with J gene TRBJ2-3; 7 bases map to TRBD1. Germline V lookup: CDR1 MGHDK, CDR2 SYGVNS. V lost 6 bases and J lost 2; bases outside the gene matches: 5. The CDR3 length is 14 residues. CDR3 in DNA: TGTGCCAGCAGCACCGGGACAGCCACAGATACGCAGTATTTT. This sequence encodes CASSTGTATDTQYF.

Many counts were recorded for this clone. This rearrangement joins TRBV6-1 to TRBJ2-5; no clear D. Germline values: CDR1 MNHNS, CDR2 SASEGT. Trimming pared 3 bases from V and 5 bases from J, leaving 7 bases between. This CDR3 contains 12 residues. The DNA for the CDR3 is TGTGCCAGCAGTGACTTCAGGGAGACCCAGTACTTC. Its protein is CASSDFRETQYF.

This clone occurred many times. The chain is built from TRBV7-2 and TRBJ2-1; 9 bases match TRBD2. Unmatched junction bases numbered 4, after V lost 1 base and J lost 3 bases. The CDR3 is 16 amino acids. Germline V CDR1 and CDR2: SGHTA, FQGNSA. The CDR3 loop is CASSLVRLAVYNEQFF. The CDR3 nucleotides are TGTGCCAGCAGCTTAGTGCGACTAGCGGTCTACAATGAGCAGTTCTTC.

The chain employs TRBV7-2 and TRBJ2-2; no clear D. V was shortened by 6 bases and J by 9 bases, with 5 bases between the two germline ends. The germline gives CDR1 SGHTA, CDR2 FQGNSA. The CDR3 runs 10 residues. The CDR3 reads CASRSWELFF. CDR3 coding DNA: TGTGCCAGCAGATCTTGGGAGCTGTTTTTT.

This clone showed up many times. This rearrangement joins TRBV20-1 to TRBJ2-5, with 11 bases aligning to TRBD2. The CDR3 is 16 amino acids. Germline-derived CDR1 and CDR2 are DFQATT and SNEGSKA (reference sequence). V dropped 1 base and J dropped 0; count of bases not matched to a gene: 4. CDR3 protein: CSARAALAGDQETQYF. CDR3 in DNA: TGCAGTGCTAGAGCCGCACTAGCGGGAGACCAAGAGACCCAGTACTTC.

The sample holds many counts of this clone. The chain joins TRBV11-3 to TRBJ2-3; D gene uncertain. Germline V CDR1 and CDR2: SGHNT, YENEEA. CDR3 length: 15 residues. Trimming took 9 bases from V and 0 from J, leaving 16 bases between them. In nucleotides, the CDR3 is TGTGCCAGTGGTCTTGGGCAGATTAGCACAGATACGCAGTATTTT. Translation: CASGLGQISTDTQYF.

This clone was picked up many times. The V call is TRBV2, the J call TRBJ2-2, with a weak D call TRBD1 (6 bases). The germline V and J ends were trimmed by 7 bases and 0 bases, with 24 bases remaining between them. Germline V gives CDR1 SNHLY, CDR2 FYNNEI. The CDR3 consists of 19 residues. In DNA, the CDR3 is TGTGCCAGCAAGGAAGGCAGGGGTATTCCTACTACGAACACCGGGGAGCTGTTTTTT. This sequence encodes CASKEGRGIPTTNTGELFF.

Turning to this clone: A read error is likely, as this CDR3 ends without the conserved phenylalanine or tryptophan. This chain connects TRBV20-1 to TRBJ2-7; a weak D match, TRBD1 (6 bases). Trimming removed 3 bases from V and 3 bases from J, with 12 bases in between. The CDR3 runs to 13 residues. Germline loops: CDR1 DFQATT, CDR2 SNEGSKA (reference sequence). CDR3 bases: TGCAGTGCTAGCAGGGGCGTTCTCTACGAGCAGTACTTA. This sequence encodes CSASRGVLYEQYL.

The table lists this clone with many counts. The V call is TRBV11-3, the J call TRBJ1-2; TRBD1 agrees at 7 bases. This CDR3 has 13 residues. Germline V gene data show CDR1 as SGHNT and CDR2 as YENEEA. J gave up 6 bases and V 4 bases, and 5 bases lay outside the gene matches. The CDR3 nucleotides are TGTGCCAGCAGCTCCTCAGGGGGGGATGGCTACACCTTC. This codes for CASSSSGGDGYTF.

Ten or more counts support this clone. V gene TRBV3-1 combines with J gene TRBJ1-1; possibly TRBD1 for D (6 bases). From germline, CDR1 is LGHDT and CDR2 YNNKEL (reference sequence). V was pared by 4 bases and J by 7 bases, with 13 bases between. The CDR3 is 13 residues long. For the CDR3, the DNA is TGTGCCAGCAGCCCTTTATTGGACAGTGAAGCTTTCTTT. Protein: CASSPLLDSEAFF.

The V call is TRBV20-1, the J call TRBJ2-5; 13 bases match TRBD2. The ends lost 1 base at V and 2 bases at J; junction bases unmatched: 7. In germline, CDR1 is DFQATT, CDR2 SNEGSKA (reference sequence). This CDR3 is 17 amino acids long. CDR3 bases: TGCAGTGCTAGAGCTCCCTGGGGACTAGCGGGACAAGAGACCCAGTACTTC. This sequence encodes CSARAPWGLAGQETQYF.

Ten or more counts support this clone. A much larger clonotype is one base distant, so this may be a read error. The V call is TRBV6-1, the J call TRBJ2-5; 7 bases are shared with TRBD1. This CDR3 region has 14 residues. Germline CDR1 MNHNS, CDR2 SASEGT. CDR3 sequence reads: CASSPGTEKEAQYF. The CDR3 DNA reads as TGTGCCAGCAGCCCCGGGACAGAAAAAGAGGCCCAGTACTTC.

Ten or more counts support this clone. The genes are TRBV12-3 or TRBV12-4 and TRBJ2-1, with D unclear. V was cut by 1 base and J by 9 bases, with 13 bases left in between. This CDR3 contains 14 residues. CDR3 DNA: TGTGCCAGCAGTTTAGACCTCTCTTTGGTTGAGCAGTTCTTC. Its translation: CASSLDLSLVEQFF.

This clone was seen many times. The J gene is TRBJ2-6, the V gene TRBV7-3; possible D gene TRBD1, 6 bases. The CDR3 has 17 amino acids. The germline V and J ends were trimmed by 2 bases and 0 bases, with 11 bases remaining between them. In germline, CDR1 is SGHTA, CDR2 FQGTGA. CDR3 bases: TGTGCCAGCAGCTTAGGGGGACACTTCTCTGGGGCCAACGTCCTGACTTTC. Encoded protein: CASSLGGHFSGANVLTF. Based on the CDR3 plus reference TRBV7-3 and TRBJ2-6, the full variable domain is GAGVSQTPSNKVTEKGKYVELRCDPISGHTALYWYRQSLGQGPEFLIYFQGTGAADDSGLPNDRFFAVRPEGSVSTLKIQRTERGDSAVYLCASSLGGHFSGANVLTFGAGSRLTVL.

This clone has ten or more counts. The chain links TRBV5-1 to TRBJ1-1; D is possibly TRBD1 (6 bases). The CDR3 runs to 16 residues. The V gene's germline CDR1 is SGHRS and CDR2 YFSETQ. The germline V and J ends were trimmed by 4 bases and 0 bases, with 16 bases remaining between them. CDR3 region: CASSPQTGRMNTEAFF. CDR3 coding DNA: TGCGCCAGCAGCCCGCAGACAGGACGCATGAACACTGAAGCTTTCTTT.

This clone appeared a few times. This may stem from a read error, because a much larger clone lies one nucleotide away. The V and J genes are TRBV29-1 and TRBJ2-7; D may correspond to TRBD1 or TRBD2 (5 bases each). The CDR3 length is 13 residues. Germline CDR1 is SQVTM and CDR2 is ANQGSEA. Trimming removed 6 bases from V and 5 bases from J, with 17 bases in between. The CDR3 DNA sequence: TGCAGCGTCGGACTTGTTCAGGGCGACGAGCAGTACTTC. It translates to CSVGLVQGDEQYF.

This clone was counted many times. This rearrangement joins TRBV20-1 to TRBJ2-7; 14 positions agree with TRBD2. This CDR3 spans 20 amino acids. V dropped 3 bases and J dropped 1; count of bases not matched to a gene: 17. Germline lookup yields CDR1 DFQATT and CDR2 SNEGSKA (reference sequence). CDR3 coding DNA: TGCAGTGCTAGCTCACGAAACGGGACTAGCGGGAGTTGGGGGTCCTACGAGCAGTACTTC. Encoded protein: CSASSRNGTSGSWGSYEQYF.